The rows below give T cell receptor beta chains drawn from one sample of a study of blood T cell repertoires in COVID-19. Assay used: immunoSEQ multiplex PCR; TCRdb lists only in-frame clones, some missing. The sample consists of tens of thousands of clones, around 90% of them appearing once. Material for sequencing was peripheral blood. The receptors were gathered from a man aged 35-49 years with COVID-19, enrolled during active disease. Each CDR3 is given without its conserved first and last residue. Each record gives: J gene, V gene, clone size, CDR3 protein. Only some rows state a clone size, as once, few, many or a class for expanded clones.

j_gene: TRBJ1-6
v_gene: TRBV28
abundance: few
CDR3aa: ASSSGHDNSPLH

j_gene: TRBJ2-7
v_gene: TRBV5-1
abundance: .
CDR3aa: ASSAREGLEQY

j_gene: TRBJ2-1
v_gene: TRBV5-6
abundance: .
CDR3aa: ASSEPDSYNEQF

j_gene: TRBJ2-5
v_gene: TRBV5-6
abundance: .
CDR3aa: ASSFGLTSGQETQY

j_gene: TRBJ2-7
v_gene: TRBV11-3
abundance: .
CDR3aa: ASSLAGTGTYEQY

j_gene: TRBJ2-7
v_gene: TRBV29-1
abundance: once
CDR3aa: SVKAGAYEQY

j_gene: TRBJ2-6
v_gene: TRBV12-5
abundance: .
CDR3aa: ASVNRDSDISGANVLT

j_gene: TRBJ2-1
v_gene: TRBV13
abundance: .
CDR3aa: ASSLGTTQAQF

j_gene: TRBJ2-5
v_gene: TRBV29-1
abundance: .
CDR3aa: SVNAELAGAVEETQY

j_gene: TRBJ1-2
v_gene: TRBV19
abundance: .
CDR3aa: ASSLPDRVGGYT

j_gene: TRBJ1-2
v_gene: TRBV5-6
abundance: .
CDR3aa: ASRRGQGTTYGYT

j_gene: TRBJ2-3
v_gene: TRBV13
abundance: .
CDR3aa: ASSLGGGHKSTDTQY

j_gene: TRBJ2-3
v_gene: TRBV11-3
abundance: .
CDR3aa: ASSSTLFTQY

j_gene: TRBJ1-6
v_gene: TRBV9
abundance: few
CDR3aa: ASSVGPNSPLH

j_gene: TRBJ1-3
v_gene: TRBV5-6
abundance: .
CDR3aa: ASSFRQSHTIY

j_gene: TRBJ2-7
v_gene: TRBV19
abundance: .
CDR3aa: ASSIESYSYEQY

j_gene: TRBJ1-5
v_gene: TRBV12-5
abundance: .
CDR3aa: ASGLGRVDSNQPQH

j_gene: TRBJ2-7
v_gene: TRBV19
abundance: .
CDR3aa: ASSSRQGASYEQY

j_gene: TRBJ2-1
v_gene: TRBV28
abundance: .
CDR3aa: ASSLVNSGGNEQF

j_gene: TRBJ2-5
v_gene: TRBV4-1
abundance: .
CDR3aa: ASSPQGLSSETQY

j_gene: TRBJ2-2
v_gene: TRBV4-2
abundance: once
CDR3aa: ASSQDNPGGRWDTGELF

j_gene: TRBJ1-2
v_gene: TRBV6-1
abundance: .
CDR3aa: ASSEGQGSYGYT

j_gene: TRBJ2-5
v_gene: TRBV20-1
abundance: .
CDR3aa: SASRTSAGAETQY

j_gene: TRBJ2-2
v_gene: TRBV28
abundance: .
CDR3aa: ASTGWRAVGELF

j_gene: TRBJ1-1
v_gene: TRBV28
abundance: .
CDR3aa: ASSPDMNTEAF

j_gene: TRBJ1-2
v_gene: TRBV6-2/TRBV6-3
abundance: .
CDR3aa: ASSTGQSYGYT

j_gene: TRBJ2-2
v_gene: TRBV18
abundance: .
CDR3aa: ASSPMAANTGELF

j_gene: TRBJ1-1
v_gene: TRBV3-1/TRBV3-2
abundance: .
CDR3aa: ASSQGGLGHWAF

j_gene: TRBJ1-5
v_gene: TRBV2
abundance: .
CDR3aa: ASREGRGNQPQH

j_gene: TRBJ2-5
v_gene: TRBV5-1
abundance: .
CDR3aa: ASSLDNQETQY

j_gene: TRBJ2-2
v_gene: TRBV11-3
abundance: .
CDR3aa: ASSLEQGIGELF

j_gene: TRBJ2-1
v_gene: TRBV12-5
abundance: .
CDR3aa: ASGLAPRLAGRDEQF

j_gene: TRBJ1-6
v_gene: TRBV19
abundance: .
CDR3aa: ASSTGEAYNSPLH

j_gene: TRBJ1-4
v_gene: TRBV5-1
abundance: .
CDR3aa: ASSYQTGPNEKLF

j_gene: TRBJ2-1
v_gene: TRBV19
abundance: .
CDR3aa: ASSMVRGLAGLRSYNEQF

j_gene: TRBJ2-3
v_gene: TRBV7-2
abundance: .
CDR3aa: ASSGGVAGRQVVGTQY

j_gene: TRBJ2-5
v_gene: TRBV7-7
abundance: .
CDR3aa: ASSSGGNQETQY

j_gene: TRBJ2-1
v_gene: TRBV2
abundance: .
CDR3aa: ASSLATGSFRTLSDNEQF

j_gene: TRBJ1-6
v_gene: TRBV27
abundance: .
CDR3aa: ASRDSLQSPLH

j_gene: TRBJ1-2
v_gene: TRBV5-1
abundance: .
CDR3aa: ASSVGQGLYLYGYT

j_gene: TRBJ2-7
v_gene: TRBV5-1
abundance: once
CDR3aa: ASSSTTVLYEQY

j_gene: TRBJ1-1
v_gene: TRBV9
abundance: once
CDR3aa: ASSRAGTGSNEAF

j_gene: TRBJ2-2
v_gene: TRBV3-1/TRBV3-2
abundance: .
CDR3aa: ATQGSAITGELF

j_gene: TRBJ1-5
v_gene: TRBV25-1
abundance: .
CDR3aa: ASSESGGPGQPQH